The T cell receptor beta chain under discussion was sequenced for a study of T-cell memory formation after mild COVID-19. The CDR3 runs 17 residues. Germline V gene data show CDR1 as LNHNV and CDR2 as YYDKDF (reference sequence). Trimming stripped 3 bases from V and 1 base from J, with 16 bases between. In its sample, this clonotype was seen a few times. Its antigen remains unknown. General study findings and limits: Shrinking CD4+ clones resided mostly in CM and EM, and CD8+ ones in EMRA. Clones shrinking between day 15 and 85 showed a balanced CD4/CD8 split, and those that grew later tilted toward CD4+.

Each CDR3 protein is one row after TCRdb ran MiXCR on the 5' RACE reads. The sample contains about 13,000 distinct CDR3 sequences, 16% of which appear only once. The origin of this receptor is a man between 18 and 29 years old who had mild COVID-19 (a few samples of this study predate the infection). Cell type and time point are not known. Sequenced input: PBMCs or a T cell subset sorted from them (not recorded which). This sequence joins TRBV15 and TRBJ1-5; D may be TRBD1 (5 bases). In DNA form, the CDR3 reads TGTGCCACCAGCAGCCGGAACGTGGGGCACAGCAATCAGCCCCAGCATTTT. Encoded protein: CATSSRNVGHSNQPQHF.